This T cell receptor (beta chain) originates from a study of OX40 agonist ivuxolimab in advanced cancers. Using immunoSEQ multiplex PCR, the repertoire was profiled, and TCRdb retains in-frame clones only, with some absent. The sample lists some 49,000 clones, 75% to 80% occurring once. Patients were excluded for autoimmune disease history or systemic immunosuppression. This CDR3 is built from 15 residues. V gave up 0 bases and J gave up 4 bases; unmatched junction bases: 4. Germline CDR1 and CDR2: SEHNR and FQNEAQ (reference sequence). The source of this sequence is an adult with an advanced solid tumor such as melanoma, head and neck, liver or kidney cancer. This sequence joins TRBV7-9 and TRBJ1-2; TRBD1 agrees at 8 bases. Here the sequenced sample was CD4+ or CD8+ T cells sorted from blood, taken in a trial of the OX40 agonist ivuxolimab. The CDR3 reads CASSLAARGPYGYTF. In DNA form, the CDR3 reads TGTGCCAGCAGCTTAGCCGCCAGGGGGCCCTATGGCTACACCTTC.